Given below is one TCR beta chain in context. What it binds is unknown. PCR primers comprised 60 Vbeta and 13 Jbeta primers. TCRdb keeps only in-frame clones here, not all; method: immunoSEQ multiplex PCR. This table has more than 150,000 clones, 78% appearing once. This sample was taken from a study of cytomegalovirus exposure and HLA in healthy donors. Study-wide results and caveats: Most sequenced TCRs were rare (though some public TCRs occurred in many donors). Highest at DRB1 and lowest at HLA-C, TCR association rates differed among HLA loci in a later analysis.

Germline V CDR1 and CDR2: MGHRA, YSYEKL. The trim removed 4 bases at V and 5 bases at J, leaving 10 bases unmatched. CDR3 length equals 16 residues. The V call is TRBV4-1, the J call TRBJ2-3; 9 bases agree with TRBD2. The sequence derives from a woman aged 30 to 39 in good health and CMV-seropositive. The sample was PBMCs. This CDR3 is CASSPLLAGAKDTQYF. CDR3 nucleotide sequence: TGCGCCAGCAGCCCCCTATTAGCGGGAGCGAAAGATACGCAGTATTTT.